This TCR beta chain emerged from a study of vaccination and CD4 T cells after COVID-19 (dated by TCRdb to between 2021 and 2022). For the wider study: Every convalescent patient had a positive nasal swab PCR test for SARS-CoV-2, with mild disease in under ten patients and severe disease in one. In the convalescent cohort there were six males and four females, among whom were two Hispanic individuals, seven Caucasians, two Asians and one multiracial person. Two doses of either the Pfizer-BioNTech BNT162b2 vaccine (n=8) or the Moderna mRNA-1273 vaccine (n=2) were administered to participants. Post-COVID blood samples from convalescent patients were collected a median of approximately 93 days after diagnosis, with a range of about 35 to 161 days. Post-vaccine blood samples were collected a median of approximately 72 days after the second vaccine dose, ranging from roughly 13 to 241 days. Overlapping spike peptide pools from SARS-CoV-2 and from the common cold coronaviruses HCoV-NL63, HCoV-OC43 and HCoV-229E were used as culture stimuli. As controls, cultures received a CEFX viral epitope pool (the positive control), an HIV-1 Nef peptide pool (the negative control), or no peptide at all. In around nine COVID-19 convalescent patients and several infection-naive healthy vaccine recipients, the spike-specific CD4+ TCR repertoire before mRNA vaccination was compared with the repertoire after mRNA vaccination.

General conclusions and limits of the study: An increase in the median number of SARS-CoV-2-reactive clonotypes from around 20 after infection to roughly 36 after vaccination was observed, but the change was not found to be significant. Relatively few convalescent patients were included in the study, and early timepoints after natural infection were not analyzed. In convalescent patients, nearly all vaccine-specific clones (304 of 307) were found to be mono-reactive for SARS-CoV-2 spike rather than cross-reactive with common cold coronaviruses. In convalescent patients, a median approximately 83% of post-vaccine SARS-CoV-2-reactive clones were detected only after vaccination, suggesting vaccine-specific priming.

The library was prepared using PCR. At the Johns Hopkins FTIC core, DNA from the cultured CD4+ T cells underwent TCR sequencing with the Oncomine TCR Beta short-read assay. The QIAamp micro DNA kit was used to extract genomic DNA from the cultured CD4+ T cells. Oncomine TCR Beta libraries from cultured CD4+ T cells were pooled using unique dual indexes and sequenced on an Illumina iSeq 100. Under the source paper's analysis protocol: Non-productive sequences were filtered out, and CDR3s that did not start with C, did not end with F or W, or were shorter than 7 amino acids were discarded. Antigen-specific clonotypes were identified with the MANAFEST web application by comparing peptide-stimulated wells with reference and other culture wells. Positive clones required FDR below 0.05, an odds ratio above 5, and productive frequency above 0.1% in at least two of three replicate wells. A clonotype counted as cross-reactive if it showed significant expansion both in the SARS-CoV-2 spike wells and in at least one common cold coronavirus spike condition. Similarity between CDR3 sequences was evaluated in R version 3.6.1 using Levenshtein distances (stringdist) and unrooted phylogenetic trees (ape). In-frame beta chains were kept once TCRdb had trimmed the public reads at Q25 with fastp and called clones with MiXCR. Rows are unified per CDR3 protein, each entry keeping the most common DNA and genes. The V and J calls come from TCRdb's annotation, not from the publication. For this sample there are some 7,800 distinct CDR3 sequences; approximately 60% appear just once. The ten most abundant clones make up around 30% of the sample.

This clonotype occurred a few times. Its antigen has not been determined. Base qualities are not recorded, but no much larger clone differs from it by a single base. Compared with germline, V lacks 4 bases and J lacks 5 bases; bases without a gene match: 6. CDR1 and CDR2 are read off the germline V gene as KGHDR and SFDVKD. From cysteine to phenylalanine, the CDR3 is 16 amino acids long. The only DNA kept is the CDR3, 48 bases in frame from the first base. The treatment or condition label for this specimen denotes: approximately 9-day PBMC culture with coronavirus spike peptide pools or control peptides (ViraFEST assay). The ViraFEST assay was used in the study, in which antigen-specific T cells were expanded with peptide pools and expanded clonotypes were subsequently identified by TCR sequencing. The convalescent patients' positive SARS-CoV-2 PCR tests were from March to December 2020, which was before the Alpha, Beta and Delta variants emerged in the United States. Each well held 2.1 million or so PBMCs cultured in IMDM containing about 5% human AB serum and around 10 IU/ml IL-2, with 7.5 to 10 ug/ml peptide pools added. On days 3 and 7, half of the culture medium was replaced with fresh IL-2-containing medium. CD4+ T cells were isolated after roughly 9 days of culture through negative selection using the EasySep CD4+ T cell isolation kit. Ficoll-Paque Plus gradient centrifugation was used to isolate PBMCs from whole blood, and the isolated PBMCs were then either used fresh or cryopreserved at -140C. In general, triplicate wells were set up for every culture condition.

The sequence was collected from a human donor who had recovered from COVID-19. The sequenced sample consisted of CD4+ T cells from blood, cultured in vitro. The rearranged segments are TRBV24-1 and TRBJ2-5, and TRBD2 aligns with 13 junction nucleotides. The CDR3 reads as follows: CATSDPGLAGVETQYF. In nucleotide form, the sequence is TGTGCCACCAGTGACCCTGGACTAGCGGGAGTTGAGACCCAGTACTTC.